This T cell receptor beta chain was recovered during a study of T cells after yellow fever vaccination. Overall study context: Preparation of fractions with low cell numbers was performed using SMART-Seq v4 Ultra Low Input.

TCRdb ran MiXCR on the 5' RACE reads and lists one entry per CDR3 protein. This table holds around 88,000 distinct CDR3 sequences, less than 15% found once. The CDR3 extends over 15 amino acids. Trimming pared 2 bases from V and 0 bases from J, leaving 13 bases between. Germline CDR1 is SQVTM and CDR2 is ANQGSEA. Study results and caveats: After the booster, over 95% of CD4 and about 90% of CD8 primary-response clones were re-detected. Abundant bulk-population clonotypes could contaminate the FACS-sorted repertoires. A small proportion of clonotypes was detected in both the CD4 and CD8 compartments.

The sequencing used CD8+ T cells not binding an NS4B(214-222) dextramer, sorted from PBMCs, collected 21 days after the first yellow fever vaccination. This clonotype was sampled from a young man who received the YFV17D yellow fever vaccine. The chain combines TRBV29-1 with TRBJ2-5; D remains unclear. CDR3 bases: TGCAGCGTTGAATTAGCTGAAGGGTACCAAGAGACCCAGTACTTC. This codes for CSVELAEGYQETQYF. The full variable domain, its missing parts supplied by reference TRBV29-1 and TRBJ2-5, is SAVISQKPSRDICQRGTSLTIQCQVDSQVTMMFWYRQQPGQSLTLIATANQGSEATYESGFVIDKFPISRPNLTFSTLTVSNMSPEDSSIYLCSVELAEGYQETQYFGPGTRLLVL.